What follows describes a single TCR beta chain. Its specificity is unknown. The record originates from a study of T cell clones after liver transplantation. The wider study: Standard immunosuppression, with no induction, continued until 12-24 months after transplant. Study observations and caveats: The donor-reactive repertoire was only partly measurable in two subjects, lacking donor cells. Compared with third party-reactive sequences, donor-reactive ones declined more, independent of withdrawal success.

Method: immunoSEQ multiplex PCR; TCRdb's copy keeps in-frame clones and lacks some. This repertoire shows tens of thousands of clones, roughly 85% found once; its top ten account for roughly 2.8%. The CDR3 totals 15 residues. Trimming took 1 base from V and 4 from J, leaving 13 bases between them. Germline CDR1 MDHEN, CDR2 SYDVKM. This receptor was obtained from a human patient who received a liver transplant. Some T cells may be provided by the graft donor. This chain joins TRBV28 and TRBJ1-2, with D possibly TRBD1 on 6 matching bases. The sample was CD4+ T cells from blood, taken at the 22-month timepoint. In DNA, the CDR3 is TGTGCCAGCAGTTTATTTTCAGGGGTAGGCTATGGCTACACCTTC. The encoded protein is CASSLFSGVGYGYTF.